This T cell receptor beta chain was sequenced in a study of T cells in Graves' hyperthyroidism and ophthalmopathy. Newly diagnosed hyperthyroidism, duration under 2 months, in patients aged 18 to 65. PBMCs were sourced from less than 13 ml fresh peripheral blood. The table lists this clonotype with a few counts. Authors of the study amplified TCR beta CDR3 regions from RNA transcripts. HTBI primers were used for first-round RT-PCR of the TCR CDR3. TCRdb fed the multiplex PCR reads into MiXCR, producing one record per CDR3 protein. This sample yields a few hundred thousand distinct CDR3 sequences, of which approximately 15% are seen a single time; 5.5% to 7.5% belongs to the top ten. The TCR was taken from a woman between 25 and 40 years old with Graves' hyperthyroidism that later progressed to Graves' ophthalmopathy. The sequencing input was blood.

The CDR3 nucleotides are TGCAGTGCTAGAGGACGGGGAACCACTGAAGCTTTCTTT. Protein product: CSARGRGTTEAFF. This chain uses TRBV20-1 with TRBJ1-1; D uncertain. This CDR3 is built from 13 residues. The germline V gene has CDR1 DFQATT and CDR2 SNEGSKA (reference sequence). Trimming cost V 1 base and J 4 bases, with 10 bases left between them.